This note documents a single TCR beta chain sequence. What it binds is not known. This record comes from a study of blood T cells in healthy people across ages. In germline, CDR1 is MNHEY, CDR2 SMNVEV (reference sequence). The CDR3 runs to 15 residues. Findings of the study overall: As age increased, TCR beta diversity per million T cells fell in a roughly linear fashion. Unsorted PBMCs ruled out conclusive naive versus antigen-experienced comparison.

The second PCR ran about 6 to 12 cycles with a sample-barcoded 5' primer and J-beta primers. Every cDNA molecule carried a tag from a template-switch adaptor bearing 12 random nucleotides. TCRdb ran MiXCR on the 5' RACE reads and lists one entry per CDR3 protein. The data contain hundreds of thousands of distinct CDR3 sequences, under 45% of them singletons. V gene TRBV27 combines with J gene TRBJ2-5, with D tentatively TRBD2 (6 bases). The DNA end is more similar to TRBJ2-7, so the J call may be wrong. Material: blood. The sequence came from a man in his 60s in good health. This chain's CDR3 is CASSFRDSTTYEQYF. In DNA, the CDR3 is TGTGCCAGCAGCTTCCGGGACTCGACAACCTACGAGCAGTACTTC.